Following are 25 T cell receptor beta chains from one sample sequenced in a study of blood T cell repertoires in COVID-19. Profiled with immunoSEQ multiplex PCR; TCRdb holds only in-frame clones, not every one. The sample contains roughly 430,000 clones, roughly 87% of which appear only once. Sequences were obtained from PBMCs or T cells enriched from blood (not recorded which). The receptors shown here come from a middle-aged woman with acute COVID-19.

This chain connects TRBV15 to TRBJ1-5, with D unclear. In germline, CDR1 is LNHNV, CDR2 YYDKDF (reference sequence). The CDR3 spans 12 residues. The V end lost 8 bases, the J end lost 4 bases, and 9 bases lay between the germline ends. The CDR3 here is CATSQPNQPQHF. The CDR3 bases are TGTGCCACCTCACAGCCTAATCAGCCCCAGCATTTT.

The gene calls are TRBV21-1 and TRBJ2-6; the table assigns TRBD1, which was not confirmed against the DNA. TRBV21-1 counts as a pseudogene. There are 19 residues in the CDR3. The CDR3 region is CASSKAIQGSTSGANVLTF. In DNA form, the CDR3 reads TGTGCCAGCAGCAAAGCTATCCAGGGTAGTACCTCTGGGGCCAACGTCCTGACTTTC.

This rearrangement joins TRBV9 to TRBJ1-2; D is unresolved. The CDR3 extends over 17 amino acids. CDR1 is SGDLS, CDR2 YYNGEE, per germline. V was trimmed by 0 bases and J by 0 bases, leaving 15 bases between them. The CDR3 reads CASSVAGDWRPNYGYTF. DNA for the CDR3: TGTGCCAGCAGCGTAGCCGGAGATTGGCGACCTAACTATGGCTACACCTTC.

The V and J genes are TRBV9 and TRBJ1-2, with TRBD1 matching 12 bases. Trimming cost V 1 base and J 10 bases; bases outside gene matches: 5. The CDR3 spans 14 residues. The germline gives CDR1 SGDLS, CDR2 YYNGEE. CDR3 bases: TGTGCCAGCAGCGTAAGGGACAGGGGGCTCGTCTACACCTTC. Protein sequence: CASSVRDRGLVYTF.

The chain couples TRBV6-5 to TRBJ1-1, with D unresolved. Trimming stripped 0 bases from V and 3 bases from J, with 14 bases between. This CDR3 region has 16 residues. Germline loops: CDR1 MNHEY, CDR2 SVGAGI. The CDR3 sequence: CASSYSWQVGDTEAFF. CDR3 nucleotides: TGTGCCAGCAGTTACTCGTGGCAGGTCGGTGACACTGAAGCTTTCTTT.

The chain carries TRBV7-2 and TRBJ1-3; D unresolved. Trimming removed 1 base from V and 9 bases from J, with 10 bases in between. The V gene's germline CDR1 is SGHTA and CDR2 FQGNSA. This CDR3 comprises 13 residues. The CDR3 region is CASSLVGSVTIYF. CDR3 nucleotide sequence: TGTGCCAGCAGCTTAGTAGGGAGTGTCACCATATATTTT.

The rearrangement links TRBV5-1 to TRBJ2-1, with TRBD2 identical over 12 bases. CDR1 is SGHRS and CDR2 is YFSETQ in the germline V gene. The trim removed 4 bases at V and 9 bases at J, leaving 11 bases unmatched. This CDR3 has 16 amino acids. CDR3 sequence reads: CASSTTTSGGFGEQFF. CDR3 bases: TGCGCCAGCAGCACCACCACTAGCGGGGGGTTCGGTGAGCAGTTCTTC.

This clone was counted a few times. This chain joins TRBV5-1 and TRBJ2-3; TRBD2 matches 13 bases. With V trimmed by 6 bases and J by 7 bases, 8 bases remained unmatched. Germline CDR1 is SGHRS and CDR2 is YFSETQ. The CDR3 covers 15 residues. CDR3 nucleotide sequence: TGCGCCAGCAAACCTACTAGCGGGGGGGCAAATACGCAGTATTTT. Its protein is CASKPTSGGANTQYF. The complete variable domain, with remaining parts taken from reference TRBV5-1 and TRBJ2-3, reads KAGVTQTPRYLIKTRGQQVTLSCSPISGHRSVSWYQQTPGQGLQFLFEYFSETQRNKGNFPGRFSGRQFSNSRSEMNVSTLELGDSALYLCASKPTSGGANTQYFGPGTRLTVL.

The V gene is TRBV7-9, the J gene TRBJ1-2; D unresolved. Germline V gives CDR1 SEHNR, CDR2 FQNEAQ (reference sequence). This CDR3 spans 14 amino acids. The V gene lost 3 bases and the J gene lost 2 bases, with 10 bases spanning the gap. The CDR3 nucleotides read TGTGCCAGCAGCTTCGCTTTCCTAAACTATGGCTACACCTTC. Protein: CASSFAFLNYGYTF.

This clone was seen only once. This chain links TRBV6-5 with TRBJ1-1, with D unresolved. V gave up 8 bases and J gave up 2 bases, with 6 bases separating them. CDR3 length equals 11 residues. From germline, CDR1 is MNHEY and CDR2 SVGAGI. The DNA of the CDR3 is TGTGCCAGCTATATAAACACTGAAGCTTTCTTT. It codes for CASYINTEAFF.

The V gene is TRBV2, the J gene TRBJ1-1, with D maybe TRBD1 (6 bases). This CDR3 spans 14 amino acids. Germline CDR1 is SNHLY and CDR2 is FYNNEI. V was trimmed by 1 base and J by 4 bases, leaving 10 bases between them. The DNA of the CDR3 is TGTGCCAGCAGTGAAGAAGGGGGGGGCACTGAAGCTTTCTTT. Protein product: CASSEEGGGTEAFF.

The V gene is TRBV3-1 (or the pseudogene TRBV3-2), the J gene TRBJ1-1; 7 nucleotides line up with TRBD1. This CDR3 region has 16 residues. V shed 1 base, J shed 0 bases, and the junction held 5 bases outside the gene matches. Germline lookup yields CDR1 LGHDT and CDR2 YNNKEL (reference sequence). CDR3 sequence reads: CASSQVWGQMNTEAFF. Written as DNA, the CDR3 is TGTGCCAGCAGCCAAGTCTGGGGACAGATGAACACTGAAGCTTTCTTT.

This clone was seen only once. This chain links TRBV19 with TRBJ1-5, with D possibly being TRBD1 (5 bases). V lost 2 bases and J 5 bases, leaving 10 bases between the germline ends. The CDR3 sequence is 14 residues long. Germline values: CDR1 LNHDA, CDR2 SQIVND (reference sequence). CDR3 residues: CASSIQGRYQPQHF. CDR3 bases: TGTGCCAGTAGTATACAGGGCAGATATCAGCCCCAGCATTTT.

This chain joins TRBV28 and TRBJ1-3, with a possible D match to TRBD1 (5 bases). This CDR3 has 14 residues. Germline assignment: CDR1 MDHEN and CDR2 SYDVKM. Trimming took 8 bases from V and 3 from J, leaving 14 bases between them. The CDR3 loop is CASGPGVHGNTIYF. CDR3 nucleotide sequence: TGTGCCAGCGGCCCGGGGGTCCATGGAAACACCATATATTTT.

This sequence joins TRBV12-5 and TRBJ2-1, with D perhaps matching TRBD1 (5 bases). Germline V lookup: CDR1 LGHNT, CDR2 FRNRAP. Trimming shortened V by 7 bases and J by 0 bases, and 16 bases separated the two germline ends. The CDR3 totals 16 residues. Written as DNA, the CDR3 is TGTGCTAGTGAGACGACAGACTCCTTCTCCTACAATGAGCAGTTCTTC. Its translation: CASETTDSFSYNEQFF.

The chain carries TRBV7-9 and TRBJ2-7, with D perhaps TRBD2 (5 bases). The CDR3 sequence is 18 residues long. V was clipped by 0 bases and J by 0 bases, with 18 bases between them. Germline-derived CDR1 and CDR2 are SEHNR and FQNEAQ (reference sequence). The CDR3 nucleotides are TGTGCCAGCAGCTTAGCGGCCGGACTGGGAACTCGCTCCTACGAGCAGTACTTC. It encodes CASSLAAGLGTRSYEQYF.

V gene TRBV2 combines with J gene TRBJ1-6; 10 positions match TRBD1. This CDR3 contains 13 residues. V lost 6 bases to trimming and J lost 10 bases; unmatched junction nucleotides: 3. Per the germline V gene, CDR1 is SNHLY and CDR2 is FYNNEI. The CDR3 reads CASRGTGASPLHF. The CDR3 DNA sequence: TGTGCCAGCAGAGGGACAGGGGCGTCACCCCTCCACTTT.

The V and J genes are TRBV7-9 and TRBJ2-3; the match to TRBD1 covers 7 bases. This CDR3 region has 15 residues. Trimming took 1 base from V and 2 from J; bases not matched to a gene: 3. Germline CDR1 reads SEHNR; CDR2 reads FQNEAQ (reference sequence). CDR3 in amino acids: CASSLGGGPTDTQYF. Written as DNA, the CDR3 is TGTGCCAGCAGCTTAGGAGGGGGCCCCACAGATACGCAGTATTTT.

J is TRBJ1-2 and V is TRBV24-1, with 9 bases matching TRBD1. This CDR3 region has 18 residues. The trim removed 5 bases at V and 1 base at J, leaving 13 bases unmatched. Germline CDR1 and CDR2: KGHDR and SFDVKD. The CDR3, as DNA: TGTGCCACCAGTGGTGCGGGGACAGGGACCGGGGGTAACTATGGCTACACCTTC. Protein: CATSGAGTGTGGNYGYTF.

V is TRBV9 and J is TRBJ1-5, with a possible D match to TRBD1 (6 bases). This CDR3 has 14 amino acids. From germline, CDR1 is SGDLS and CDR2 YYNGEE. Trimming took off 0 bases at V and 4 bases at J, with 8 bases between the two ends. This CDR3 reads CASSVGDINQPQHF. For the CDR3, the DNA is TGTGCCAGCAGCGTAGGGGACATAAATCAGCCCCAGCATTTT.

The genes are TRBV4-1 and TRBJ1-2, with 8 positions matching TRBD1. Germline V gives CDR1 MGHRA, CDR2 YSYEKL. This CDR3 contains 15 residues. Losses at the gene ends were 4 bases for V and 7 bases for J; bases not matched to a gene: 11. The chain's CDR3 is CASSPNAGTGSGYTF. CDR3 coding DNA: TGCGCCAGCAGCCCCAATGCCGGGACAGGCAGTGGCTACACCTTC.

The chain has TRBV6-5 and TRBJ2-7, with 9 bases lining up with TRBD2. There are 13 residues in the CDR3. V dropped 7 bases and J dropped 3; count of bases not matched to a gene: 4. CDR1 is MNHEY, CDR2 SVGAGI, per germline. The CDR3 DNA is TGTGCCAGCAAGCTAGCGGGAAACTACGAGCAGTACTTC. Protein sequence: CASKLAGNYEQYF.

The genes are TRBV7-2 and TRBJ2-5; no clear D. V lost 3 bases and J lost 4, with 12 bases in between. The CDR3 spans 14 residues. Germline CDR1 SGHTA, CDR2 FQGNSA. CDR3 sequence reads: CASSFPYLSETQYF. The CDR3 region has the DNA TGTGCCAGCAGCTTCCCCTATTTGTCAGAGACCCAGTACTTC.

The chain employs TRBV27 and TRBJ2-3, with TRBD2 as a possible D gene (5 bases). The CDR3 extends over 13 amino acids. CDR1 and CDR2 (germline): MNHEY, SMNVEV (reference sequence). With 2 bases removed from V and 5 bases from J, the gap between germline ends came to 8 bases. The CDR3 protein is CASSLNGRDTQYF. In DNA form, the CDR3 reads TGTGCCAGCAGTTTAAATGGGAGAGATACGCAGTATTTT.

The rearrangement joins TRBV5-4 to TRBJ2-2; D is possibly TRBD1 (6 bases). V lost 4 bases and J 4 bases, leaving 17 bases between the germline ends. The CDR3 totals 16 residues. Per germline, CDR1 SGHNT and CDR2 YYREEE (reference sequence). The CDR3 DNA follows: TGTGCCAGCAGCAAACAGGGTTGGTACGGCACCGGGGAGCTGTTTTTT. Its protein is CASSKQGWYGTGELFF.